One sample yielded the 7 T cell receptor beta chains listed below, sequenced in a study of T cells after yellow fever vaccination. TCRdb independently ran MiXCR on the 5' RACE reads; one entry per CDR3 protein. The sample consists of more than 300,000 distinct CDR3 sequences, about 10% of them appearing once. The sequences come from CD4+ T cells sorted from PBMCs, collected 45 days after the yellow fever booster vaccination. All receptors derive from a man younger than 30 who received the YFV17D yellow fever vaccine.

This chain connects TRBV28 to TRBJ2-6; a weak D match, TRBD2 (6 bases). CDR3 length: 17 residues. The germline CDR1 and CDR2 sequences are MDHEN and SYDVKM. Trimming cost V 5 bases and J 4 bases, with 18 bases left between them. The CDR3 nucleotides read TGTGCCAGCAGTGGCAGGGCGGGGAGAGGAGGGGCCAACGTCCTGACTTTC. Its protein is CASSGRAGRGGANVLTF.

This clonotype has just a few counts. This rearrangement joins TRBV12-3 or TRBV12-4 to TRBJ1-3; D is perhaps TRBD1 (6 bases). With 9 bases removed from V and 0 bases from J, the gap between germline ends came to 12 bases. CDR3 length equals 14 residues. CDR3 in amino acids: CARRKGDSGNTIYF. CDR3 in DNA: TGTGCCAGACGAAAGGGGGACTCTGGAAACACCATATATTTT.

The chain uses TRBV7-2 and TRBJ2-2; TRBD2 is a possible D gene (5 bases). This CDR3 is 16 amino acids long. V lost 6 bases, J lost 0 bases, and 14 bases lay in between. Germline CDR1 reads SGHTA; CDR2 reads FQGNSA. CDR3 sequence (DNA): TGTGCCAGCAGTCCTAGGAGGACTTCGAACACCGGGGAGCTGTTTTTT. It yields the protein CASSPRRTSNTGELFF.

This clonotype has a handful of counts. CDR3 in amino acids: CASSFFGPRGTF. The CDR3 DNA is TGTGCCAGCAGCTTTTTCGGACCGAGGGGGACCTTC. The chain links TRBV5-5 to TRBJ1-2; tentatively, D is TRBD1 (6 bases). Germline V gene sequence: CDR1 SGHKS, CDR2 YYEKEE (reference sequence). The CDR3 consists of 12 residues. Trimming shortened V by 2 bases and J by 14 bases, and 16 bases separated the two germline ends. Drawing the rest from reference TRBV5-5 and TRBJ1-2, the complete variable domain is DAGVTQSPTHLIKTRGQQVTLRCSPISGHKSVSWYQQVLGQGPQFIFQYYEKEERGRGNFPDRFSARQFPNYSSELNVNALLLGDSALYLCASSFFGPRGTFGSGTRLTVV.

This clonotype was detected only a few times. The chain uses TRBV5-1 and TRBJ2-3; D is unclear. This CDR3 is built from 15 residues. The ends were cut back, 4 bases at V and 0 bases at J, with 12 bases in the middle. Germline values: CDR1 SGHRS, CDR2 YFSETQ. In nucleotides, the CDR3 is TGCGCCAGCAGCGTGATTGACTGGAGCACAGATACGCAGTATTTT. Translation: CASSVIDWSTDTQYF.

The chain uses TRBV11-2 and TRBJ2-3; D remains unclear. CDR1 and CDR2 from the germline V gene are SGHAT and FQNNGV. V was shortened by 7 bases and J by 2 bases, with 19 bases between the two germline ends. The CDR3 length is 16 residues. Here the CDR3 DNA reads TGTGCCAGCACTCGAAGTGGTTCATTCTACACAGATACGCAGTATTTT. It yields the protein CASTRSGSFYTDTQYF.

CDR3 DNA sequence: TGTGCCACCAGTGATCTACAGACAGGGCCGGCGGGCTACACCTTC. Encoded protein: CATSDLQTGPAGYTF. The V and J genes are TRBV24-1 and TRBJ1-2, with 7 nucleotides matching TRBD1. Germline V CDR1 and CDR2: KGHDR, SFDVKD. The CDR3 loop spans 15 amino acids. The trim removed 3 bases at V and 8 bases at J, leaving 11 bases unmatched.